A selection of T cell receptor beta chains follows, all from one sample in a study of identical twins. TCRdb passed the 5' RACE reads through MiXCR, listing each CDR3 protein once. The data contain some 900,000 distinct CDR3 sequences, 9% to 15% of them singletons. These records were also assigned to another study, of yellow fever vaccine responses in identical twins.

The sequenced sample consisted of PBMCs. Receptor source: a woman between 18 and 29 years old in good health. The CDR3 runs from the conserved cysteine through the conserved F or W. A D gene is named only where the DNA matches it firmly. Clone size appears in some rows only: once, few, many, or a class for an expanded clone.

CASGGQGDEQFF	TGTGCCAGCGGCGGACAGGGGGATGAGCAGTTCTTC	NA	TRBV11-3	TRBJ2-1	TRBD1
CASSDRQGTGELFF	TGTGCCAGCAGTGATCGACAGGGCACCGGGGAGCTGTTTTTT	few	TRBV27	TRBJ2-2	TRBD1
CASTLAPGSYNEQFF	TGTGCCAGCACACTAGCGCCCGGCTCCTACAATGAGCAGTTCTTC	NA	TRBV18	TRBJ2-1	TRBD2
CASSRTSPGGSYNEQFF	TGTGCCAGCAGCCGGACTTCACCCGGCGGTTCCTACAATGAGCAGTTCTTC	once	TRBV7-6	TRBJ2-1	NA
CASSVPGTSFYEQYF	TGCGCCAGCAGCGTACCCGGGACAAGCTTCTACGAGCAGTACTTC	NA	TRBV5-1	TRBJ2-7	NA
CASSHRQGMEKLFF	TGTGCCAGCAGCCACCGACAGGGAATGGAAAAACTGTTTTTT	many	TRBV12-3/TRBV12-4	TRBJ1-4	TRBD1
CASSEGRTSWDTQYF	TGTGCCAGCAGTGAGGGGAGGACTAGCTGGGATACGCAGTATTTT	NA	TRBV2	TRBJ2-3	TRBD2
CASSPQASNTEAFF	TGTGCCAGCAGCCCACAGGCTTCGAACACTGAAGCTTTCTTT	NA	TRBV7-9	TRBJ1-1	NA
CASSYGTPDQPQHF	TGTGCCAGCAGTTATGGGACACCGGATCAGCCCCAGCATTTT	few	TRBV6-5	TRBJ1-5	NA
CASSLLEQVSTEAFF	TGTGCCAGCAGCCTACTCGAACAGGTTAGCACTGAAGCTTTCTTT	many	TRBV11-2	TRBJ1-1	NA
CASSLASGRISTDTQYF	TGCGCCAGCAGCTTGGCTAGCGGGAGGATTAGTACAGATACGCAGTATTTT	NA	TRBV5-1	TRBJ2-3	TRBD2
CASSSRLAGGLREQFF	TGTGCCAGCAGCTCGAGACTAGCGGGAGGGCTAAGGGAGCAGTTCTTC	few	TRBV7-6	TRBJ2-1	TRBD2
CASSDLGGDYGYTF	TGTGCCAGCAGCGACCTGGGAGGGGACTATGGCTACACCTTC	few	TRBV2	TRBJ1-2	NA
CARHRSENTGELFF	TGTGCCAGACATAGGTCCGAGAACACCGGGGAGCTGTTTTTT	NA	TRBV2	TRBJ2-2	NA
CASSQLAGGWETQYF	TGTGCCAGCAGTCAACTAGCGGGAGGTTGGGAGACCCAGTACTTC	NA	TRBV6-1	TRBJ2-5	TRBD2
CASSLYIYEQFF	TGTGCCAGCTCACTTTATATCTATGAGCAGTTCTTC	NA	TRBV18	TRBJ2-1	NA
CASSSQGDYTF	TGTGCCAGCAGCTCCCAGGGGGACTACACCTTC	NA	TRBV5-4	TRBJ1-2	TRBD1
CASRKHRGSYEQYF	TGTGCCAGCAGAAAACACAGGGGGAGCTACGAGCAGTACTTC	many	TRBV6-1	TRBJ2-7	TRBD1
CASSVTFGQPQHF	TGTGCCAGCAGCGTTACATTTGGCCAGCCCCAGCATTTT	NA	TRBV7-2	TRBJ1-5	NA
CASSLVVDSEFSYEQYF	TGTGCCAGCAGTTTAGTGGTCGACAGCGAGTTCTCCTACGAGCAGTACTTC	NA	TRBV28	TRBJ2-7	NA
CSASVPPDYEQYF	TGCAGTGCTAGTGTTCCCCCTGACTACGAGCAGTACTTC	many	TRBV20-1	TRBJ2-7	NA
CASSPRRVTGELFF	TGTGCCAGCAGTCCGAGGCGTGTCACCGGGGAGCTGTTTTTT	few	TRBV12-3/TRBV12-4	TRBJ2-2	NA
CASSILGPWAQPQHF	TGTGCCAGCAGCATCTTGGGCCCCTGGGCTCAGCCCCAGCATTTT	few	TRBV21-1	TRBJ1-5	NA
CSVGTSDYEQYF	TGCAGCGTAGGGACTAGCGACTACGAGCAGTACTTC	many	TRBV29-1	TRBJ2-7	TRBD2
CASSLNGFQETQYF	TGCGCCAGCAGCTTGAATGGATTCCAAGAGACCCAGTACTTC	few	TRBV5-1	TRBJ2-5	NA
CASSQGPHQPQHF	TGTGCCAGCAGCCAAGGCCCACATCAGCCCCAGCATTTT	few	TRBV3-1	TRBJ1-5	NA
CASSLVPGFSNQPQHF	TGTGCCAGCAGCTTGGTCCCAGGGTTCAGCAATCAGCCCCAGCATTTT	NA	TRBV5-5	TRBJ1-5	NA
CSSGPDEQFF	TGCAGTTCAGGGCCGGACGAGCAGTTCTTC	many	TRBV29-1	TRBJ2-1	NA
CASSKNRVPGETQYF	TGTGCCAGCAGTAAAAACAGGGTACCAGGGGAGACCCAGTACTTC	NA	TRBV27	TRBJ2-5	NA
CASSHGWDCYF	TGTGCCAGCAGCCACGGTTGGGACTGTTACTTC	NA	TRBV12-3/TRBV12-4	TRBJ2-5	NA
CASSPGTGEYEQYF	TGTGCCAGCAGTCCCGGGACAGGGGAATACGAGCAGTACTTC	NA	TRBV27	TRBJ2-7	TRBD1